These 8 T cell receptor beta chains originate from one sample sequenced in a study of blood T cell repertoires in COVID-19. The repertoire was sequenced with immunoSEQ multiplex PCR; TCRdb's copy has only in-frame clones and lacks some. Of roughly 100,000 clones in the sample, roughly 80% were seen once. Sequencing input: peripheral blood. The source of these receptors is a man aged 55 to 70 with acute or convalescent COVID-19.

V usage is TRBV15 and J usage is TRBJ1-1; D possibly corresponds to TRBD1 (5 bases). Germline-derived CDR1 and CDR2 are LNHNV and YYDKDF (reference sequence). The CDR3 runs 13 residues. Trimming stripped 0 bases from V and 5 bases from J, with 7 bases between. The CDR3 protein is CATSRDRATEAFF. Written as DNA, the CDR3 is TGTGCCACCAGCAGAGACAGGGCGACTGAAGCTTTCTTT.

The rearrangement uses TRBV6-5 and TRBJ2-1; D ambiguous. The germline CDR1 and CDR2 sequences are MNHEY and SVGAGI. CDR3 length: 11 amino acids. V gave up 5 bases and J gave up 6 bases, with 5 bases separating them. The CDR3 DNA is TGTGCCAGCAGTCTCCTCAATGAGCAGTTCTTC. Amino acids: CASSLLNEQFF.

This clone appeared a few times. The chain is built from TRBV24-1 and TRBJ1-3; D is possibly TRBD1 (5 bases). Germline V gene sequence: CDR1 KGHDR, CDR2 SFDVKD. Trimming left V 2 bases short and J 0 bases short, with 13 bases between. The CDR3 extends over 17 amino acids. In nucleotides, the CDR3 is TGTGCCACCAGTGATTCTAGGGGCCTCCGCTCTGGAAACACCATATATTTT. This encodes CATSDSRGLRSGNTIYF.

The gene calls are TRBV9 and TRBJ2-1, with D unresolved. Germline-derived CDR1 and CDR2 are SGDLS and YYNGEE. CDR3 length: 10 residues. V gave up 5 bases and J gave up 7 bases, with 4 bases separating them. CDR3 region: CASSKNEQFF. For the CDR3, the DNA is TGTGCCAGCAGTAAAAATGAGCAGTTCTTC.

The chain is built from TRBV6-2 or TRBV6-3 and TRBJ1-5; D not resolved. V lost 5 bases to trimming and J lost 11 bases, with 10 bases between them. There are 11 residues in the CDR3. CDR1 is MNHEY and CDR2 is SVGEGT in the germline V gene. CDR3 DNA sequence: TGTGCCAGCAGTCAAAGGGAGTCCCAGCATTTT. This codes for CASSQRESQHF.

The chain combines TRBV7-2 with TRBJ2-7; 7 bases match TRBD2. V lost 8 bases, J lost 2 bases, and 6 bases stayed unmatched. This CDR3 has 13 residues. Germline CDR1 reads SGHTA; CDR2 reads FQGNSA. The chain's CDR3 is CASRLGGTYEQYF. Here the CDR3 DNA reads TGTGCCAGCCGTTTGGGGGGGACCTACGAGCAGTACTTC.

In its sample, this clone was seen a few times. The chain recombines TRBV14 with TRBJ2-3, with TRBD2 matching 8 bases. The V gene's germline CDR1 is SGHDN and CDR2 FVKESK. The junction had 6 bases not matched to a gene; V was cut back by 6 bases and J by 4 bases. The CDR3 extends over 14 amino acids. The CDR3 region has the DNA TGTGCCAGCAGGAAGAGCGGGAGATCAGATACGCAGTATTTT. Translating gives CASRKSGRSDTQYF.

The chain couples TRBV19 to TRBJ2-5, with 8 bases fitting TRBD2. The V segment lost 6 bases and the J segment 4 bases; nucleotides outside the gene matches: 7. The CDR3 extends over 14 amino acids. From germline, CDR1 is LNHDA and CDR2 SQIVND (reference sequence). The DNA for the CDR3 is TGTGCCAGTAGAAGAGCGGGGGCCGGAGAGACCCAGTACTTC. It is translated as CASRRAGAGETQYF.